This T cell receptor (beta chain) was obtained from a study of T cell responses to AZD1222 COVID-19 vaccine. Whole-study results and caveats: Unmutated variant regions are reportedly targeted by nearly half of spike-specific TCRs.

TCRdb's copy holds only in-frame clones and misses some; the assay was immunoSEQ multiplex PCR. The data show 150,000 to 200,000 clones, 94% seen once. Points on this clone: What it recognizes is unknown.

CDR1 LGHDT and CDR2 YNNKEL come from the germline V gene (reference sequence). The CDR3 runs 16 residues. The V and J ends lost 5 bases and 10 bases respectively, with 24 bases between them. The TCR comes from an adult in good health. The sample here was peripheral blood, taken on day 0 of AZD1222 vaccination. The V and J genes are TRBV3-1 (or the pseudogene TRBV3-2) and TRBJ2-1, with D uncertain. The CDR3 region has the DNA TGTGCCAGCAGCTCGCCCCTCCCGACTCGGCAGAGGGAGCAGTTCTTC. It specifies CASSSPLPTRQREQFF.